This T cell receptor beta chain was recorded in a study of CD8+ T cells in alopecia areata. Study as a whole: Treated patients were given 5 to 10 mg oral tofacitinib twice daily. Tofacitinib therapy took 6 to 18 months; 6 months off drug came after.

Once RNA had been extracted, it was reverse transcribed into cDNA to act as the sequencing template. Clones were sequenced by immunoSEQ multiplex PCR, and TCRdb holds only the in-frame ones, with some missing. The table shows under 70,000 clones, with approximately 60% occurring only once. V was clipped by 4 bases and J by 6 bases; unmatched bases: 10. The CDR3 length is 16 residues. Looked up from germline, CDR1 is SGHTA and CDR2 is FQGTGA. The receptor's source is a human donor with alopecia areata. Specimen: CD8+ T cells sorted from blood, collected at week 0. This sequence joins TRBV7-3 and TRBJ2-4; 9 nucleotides agree with TRBD2. CDR3 amino acids: CASSYDISGSGNIQYF. CDR3 in DNA: TGTGCCAGCAGCTACGACATTAGCGGGAGCGGAAACATTCAGTACTTC.